This is a list of T cell receptor beta chains from one sample in a study of beta chain features in type 1 diabetes. Sequenced by immunoSEQ multiplex PCR; TCRdb stores in-frame clones only, minus some. Among approximately 300,000 clones listed, 8% to 13% were seen once. The sequenced sample was naive CD4+ T cells from blood. All receptors derive from a woman aged 25 to 39 in good health. Each CDR3 is given with its conserved first and last residue. D genes are given only for firm matches. Expanded clones get a size class; other rows say once, few or many, or leave the size out.

V gene,CDR3 length,J gene,clone size,D gene,CDR3 DNA,CDR3 protein
TRBV19,15,TRBJ2-1,few,-,TGTGCCAGTAGCAGGGCGGGATTGTCCTACAATGAGCAGTTCTTC,CASSRAGLSYNEQFF
TRBV10-3,14,TRBJ1-1,-,-,TGTGCCACTCGGACAGAAAACATGAACACTGAAGCTTTCTTT,CATRTENMNTEAFF
TRBV30,13,TRBJ2-1,-,TRBD2,TGTGCCTGGACTAGCGGGAAGTACAATGAGCAGTTCTTC,CAWTSGKYNEQFF
TRBV5-1,16,TRBJ2-3,-,TRBD1,TGCGCCAGCAGCTTGGGCCGGGACAGGGTCGCAGATACGCAGTATTTT,CASSLGRDRVADTQYF
TRBV9,16,TRBJ2-3,-,-,TGTGCCAGCAGCGTAGATCCCGGGACTCTCACAGATACGCAGTATTTT,CASSVDPGTLTDTQYF
TRBV28,16,TRBJ2-7,-,TRBD1,TGTGCCAGCAGTTTTTACCGGACAGGGGGCTTATACGAGCAGTACTTC,CASSFYRTGGLYEQYF
TRBV7-3,16,TRBJ2-3,-,-,TGTGCCAGCAGCGGCTCGCCTAGCGAAGACACAGATACGCAGTATTTT,CASSGSPSEDTDTQYF
TRBV4-1,21,TRBJ2-2,-,-,TGCGCCAGCAGCCAGGCCAAAGGGACCCCAAGGGGGAGTGTTATCACCGGGGAGCTGTTTTTT,CASSQAKGTPRGSVITGELFF
TRBV27,17,TRBJ2-1,-,-,TGTGCCAGCAGTCTCTACTCCCGCGGCCTGCGGGGCAATGAGCAGTTCTTC,CASSLYSRGLRGNEQFF
TRBV2,14,TRBJ2-1,few,TRBD2,TGTAGCTCCTCGGCTAGCGGAGTTCGGAATGAGCAGTTCTTC,CSSSASGVRNEQFF
TRBV4-3,14,TRBJ2-1,few,TRBD2,TGCGCCAGCAACACTAGCGGGAGGGAGAATGAGCAGTTCTTC,CASNTSGRENEQFF
TRBV28,11,TRBJ2-7,few,-,TGTGCCAGCAGCGGGTCCTACGAGCAGTACTTC,CASSGSYEQYF
TRBV7-3,15,TRBJ1-1,few,-,TGTGCCAGCAGCTTGCAGGGAGGGAGTAGAACTGAAGCTTTCTTT,CASSLQGGSRTEAFF
TRBV7-3,18,TRBJ2-1,few,TRBD2,TGTGCCAGCAGCTTACTCGTGACTAGCGCGAGCTCCTACAATGAGCAGTTCTTC,CASSLLVTSASSYNEQFF
TRBV13,15,TRBJ2-2,-,TRBD2,TGTGCCAGCTATAATAGCGGGTCGAACACCGGGGAGCTGTTTTTT,CASYNSGSNTGELFF
TRBV5-1,16,TRBJ2-3,-,TRBD1,TGCGCCAGCAGCTTGGCGTATGACAGGGGGACAGATACGCAGTATTTT,CASSLAYDRGTDTQYF
TRBV28,12,TRBJ1-2,-,-,TGTGCCAGCAGCACTTCAGGGCGCGGCTACACCTTC,CASSTSGRGYTF
TRBV7-9,15,TRBJ2-7,few,TRBD2,TGTGCCAGCAGCTCCAGCGGGAGGTACTCCTACGAGCAGTACTTC,CASSSSGRYSYEQYF
TRBV6-5,14,TRBJ2-3,-,-,TGTGCCAGCAGTCTTAGCGTCCCCACAGATACGCAGTATTTT,CASSLSVPTDTQYF